This T cell receptor (beta chain) emerged from a study of cytomegalovirus exposure and HLA in healthy donors (dated by TCRdb to the late 2010s). Regarding the research as a whole: According to an earlier analysis of 587 of the donors, roughly 180 million T cells yielded over 90 million unique TCR beta sequences and 276 Gb of sequence data. An early release that covered around 590 HLA-typed donors contained about 300 gigabases of sequencing data and 75 million to 100 million unique TCR sequences. Of the roughly 390 genotyped donors, approximately 82% fell in the genetic ancestry cluster associated with self-reported Caucasian donors. The study was designed to test whether signatures of past pathogen exposure could be identified by cataloging public T cell receptors. The study used immunosequencing to profile the T cell repertoires of 666 subjects and linked those repertoires to cytomegalovirus serostatus. Along with the roughly 670-subject first cohort, a separate validation cohort of over a hundred different subjects was used. To predict cytomegalovirus infection status, the study brought together high-throughput TCR immunosequencing, statistical association of individual TCRs with disease status, and machine learning. To study patterns of TCR occurrence, a later analysis re-analyzed previously published TCR beta repertoires from 666 donors and added high-resolution HLA genotyping. In the later analysis, no new phenotypic data were used to find candidate immune exposures; instead, reliance was placed on TCR beta sequences and their occurrence across donors. To decide whether each TCR beta V gene segment behaved as functional or pseudogenic, an earlier analysis of some 600 of the donors relied on high-throughput TCR beta sequencing. Donor age, sex, ethnicity and CMV serostatus were collected together with the repertoire data. A later genetic analysis used genome-wide SNP genotypes for about 65% of the 666 donors, treating that subset as a discovery cohort. All discovery cohort repertoires had been generated using a single sequencing platform. HLA typing included class I and class II loci at four-digit resolution. The number of typed donors differed by locus: about 620-640 for A, B, C, DRB1 and DQB1; approximately 520 for DQA1; 606 for DPA1; and about 450 for DPB1. Roughly 5 DR-DQ haplotypes were handled as single units for association and clustering, since linkage in the cohort was strong. On average, roughly 250,000 unique TCR beta nucleotide sequences were sequenced per donor among 300 to 500 genotyped donors of the cohort, with about 19% of those sequences being non-productive.

Libraries were prepared through the immunoSEQ multiplex PCR assay. A mixture of 60 forward primers for TCR Vbeta segments and 13 reverse primers for TCR Jbeta segments was used in the multiplex PCR. The CDR3 region of rearranged TCR beta genes was amplified from genomic DNA with a multiplex PCR assay. The Illumina HiSeq System was used to sequence the amplified TCR beta libraries as 87-base-pair reads. The published analysis was carried out like this. In a later analysis, 70 million to 95 million unique TCR beta chains were counted across the 690 or so repertoires, and some 10 million of these chains were shared by at least two donors. To remove PCR and sequencing errors, raw reads were error-corrected and collapsed into unique sequences using a nearest-neighbor algorithm that merged closely related sequences. V, D and J gene segments were assigned by aligning CDR3 sequences to IMGT reference sequences. For a sequence to be retained, at least a six-nucleotide match to both a V gene segment and a J gene segment was required. Rearrangements were called productive when the CDR3 lacked stop codons and stayed in frame with V and J; all others were non-productive. Following IMGT convention, CDR3 was defined as the stretch from the second conserved V-encoded cysteine to the conserved J-encoded phenylalanine. Sequences without an unambiguous match to a single V gene segment were excluded from the earlier analysis of approximately 600 of the donors. In an earlier analysis of approximately 610 of the donors, V segments were called functional above 56.7% productive rearrangements and were called segregating when the between-donor standard deviation exceeded 5%. To diagnose cytomegalovirus status from the catalog of TCR beta chain sequences, a statistical classification framework was built. In a later analysis, TCR nucleotide sequences were compared against IMGT/GENE-DB human TR gene sequences so that V and J genes could be assigned. The TCRdist pipeline was used in a later analysis to assign CDR3 sequences and most-parsimonious VDJ recombination scenarios. In a later analysis, every TCR beta chain was defined by the combination of its CDR3 amino acid sequence and its V-gene family, and reads without a unique V-gene family were dropped. A later analysis removed several hundred highly shared, low-generation-probability nucleotide sequences to deal with suspected cross-contamination and a sequencing artifact. In a later analysis, a clonal expansion index for each public chain was calculated from normalized within-repertoire ranks of inferred template counts. Generation probabilities in a later analysis came from a VDJ recombination model fitted to out-of-frame rearrangements, and those results were checked against IGoR. Hypergeometric tests were used in a later analysis to score TCR-TCR, TCR-HLA and TCR-CMV co-occurrence, with a repertoire-size bias correction applied to the TCR pairs. False discovery rates were estimated in a later analysis by permuting HLA or CMV assignments 20 times. In a later analysis, co-occurring TCRs were grouped with DBSCAN, and TCRdist sequence similarity was added when clustering was performed within HLA-allele-positive subsets. Co-occurrence clustering excluded repertoires with fewer than 30,000 or more than 120,000 public chains, plus five with anomalous nucleotide sharing. Held by TCRdb, this immuneACCESS table contains in-frame sequences only and omits some clones. Under half of the omission traces to an unresolved V gene where checked; the cause of the rest is unknown. The V and J calls and clone size were taken over from that table, and D and trimming were inferred from the DNA. Present in this sample are about 140,000 clones, nearly 90% of which were seen just once. Clones ranked in the top ten supply roughly 0.5% of the sample.

The cohort consisted of 600 to 700 healthy bone marrow donors. Cohort members were all nominally healthy when sampled, although unrecorded immune exposures were likely present. The donor was CMV seronegative and belonged to the group of 352 seronegative cohort members. Every donor gave a peripheral blood sample, and the peripheral blood mononuclear cells from that sample were used for TCR beta sequencing. The Qiagen DNeasy Blood Extraction Kit was used to extract genomic DNA from the blood cell samples. CDR3 length: 15 amino acids, cysteine to phenylalanine. Kept here is only the CDR3 DNA, which spans 45 bases and is read in frame from base 1. Looking up the germline V gene yields CDR1 SGHDT and CDR2 YYEEEE. The junction shows trimming of 5 bases on V and 7 bases on J, and the gene matches do not reach 10 bases of it. There are a few counts of this clone. The antigen it binds to is not known. There are no base qualities to consult, and no much larger clone falls within one base.

Study-wide findings and limitations: In a later genetic analysis, fewer N-insertions in productive TCRs were reported among donors in an Asian-associated ancestry cluster than the roughly 700-donor mean. Because HLA typing was missing for some donors at each locus, association tests included only the typed subset. Specific HLA alleles were associated with 15,000 to 20,000 TCR beta sequences at a false discovery rate of 0.05 in a later analysis. An earlier analysis of some 560 of the donors showed that most TCR beta V segments appeared in productive rearrangements either about 87% or about 30% of the time, which broadly matched IMGT annotations. Most CMV-associated TCR beta chains appeared to be HLA-restricted in a later analysis, and the HLA associations seemed to be driven largely by CMV exposure. Some IMGT-functional V segments, including TRBV6-2 and TRBV6-3, could not be distinguished by the 87-base-pair reads and were therefore excluded. A total of 150 or so TCR beta chains were listed by the study as associated with cytomegalovirus. A further reported finding was that TCR beta sequences accurately predicted the HLA-A and HLA-B alleles for most subjects in the first cohort. In vitro tests confirmed that three of the cytomegalovirus-associated TCR beta chains recognize cytomegalovirus antigens. When HLA alleles, especially DR and DQ, strongly co-occurred, TCR associations were difficult to assign to individual alleles. In a later genetic analysis, a missense DCLRE1C variant was associated with V-gene and J-gene trimming of TCR beta chains, and the association was replicated in an independent cohort. While some public TCRs were present in many individuals, most TCR sequences turned up only very rarely across donors. A later analysis found that TCR association rates varied across HLA loci, with DRB1 alleles showing the most associated TCRs and HLA-C alleles the fewest. Linkage disequilibrium might explain the correlated functional status among segregating V segments, but an unknown experimental factor could not be ruled out. In a later analysis, HLA-associated TCR beta chains were found to be more clonally expanded and to have lower generation probabilities than equally common non-associated chains. Presence/absence analyses assumed roughly uniform sequencing depth across donors, an assumption that may not hold. The cohort was sequenced for TCR beta chains only, and without alpha or paired-chain data the features that could be detected were limited. The classifier was reported to diagnose cytomegalovirus status with high specificity and sensitivity in both the original and validation cohorts. CMV serostatus was the only immune exposure information available for the cohort. The earlier analysis of fewer than 750 of the donors excluded fewer than 20 rarely observed V segments, including chromosome 9 orphons, because counts were too low. In a later analysis, several top co-occurrence clusters were reported to appear linked to parvovirus B19, influenza, CMV and Epstein-Barr virus. The authors suggested that the approach could potentially be generalized to other disease states and immunological phenotypes. The sequencing pipeline was judged likely to have produced a cluster of highly shared sequence variants as a technical artifact.

The sequence joins TRBV5-6 to TRBJ2-1; 9 junctional bases match TRBD1. The specimen sequenced was PBMCs. This TCR was sampled from a woman aged 40 to 55 in good health and CMV-seronegative. The DNA sequence follows: TGTGCCAGCAGTACCGGGACAGGGTTCTTAAATGAGCAGTTCTTC. Translated, this is CASSTGTGFLNEQFF.